This T cell receptor (beta chain) was sequenced in a study of blood T cells in healthy people across ages. General study findings and limits: Diversity figures based on one million T cells were deemed too low. When set beside aged donors, long-lived donors presented more naive CD4+ cells and higher diversity.

All donors came from Russia, were Caucasian and healthy, and spanned ages about 6 to 100. This clonotype was seen a few times. Its target is unknown. The J segment lost 0 bases and the V segment lost 6 bases, leaving 5 bases of the junction unmatched. Per germline, CDR1 DFQATT and CDR2 SNEGSKA (reference sequence). The CDR3 is 14 amino acids. The second PCR ran about 6 to 12 cycles with a sample-barcoded 5' primer and J-beta primers. Every cDNA molecule bore a tag from a template-switch adaptor containing 12 random nucleotides. MiXCR, run by TCRdb on the 5' RACE reads, gives a single entry per CDR3 protein. Among fewer than 900,000 distinct CDR3 sequences listed, roughly 43% were seen once.

Material: blood. The chain recombines TRBV20-1 with TRBJ2-5; 9 nucleotides line up with TRBD1. The clonotype originates from a woman aged 60 to 75 in good health. This CDR3 reads CSAPTGGHQETQYF. In DNA, the CDR3 is TGCAGTGCCCCGACAGGGGGGCACCAAGAGACCCAGTACTTC.